This T cell receptor beta chain derives from a study of metastatic and nonmetastatic thyroid tumors. Whole-study context: Repertoire data that came from the blood and tumor or nodule tissue of malignant and benign thyroid patients were compared.

This clone has ten or more counts. Its antigen is not identified. In the original processing: Differences in CDR3 between clinicopathological groups were drawn on to build a classifier intended to discriminate distant-metastatic papillary thyroid cancer patients. TCRdb reanalyzed the PCR reads with MiXCR. TCRdb assigned the V and J calls; the authors' analysis was not used. The repertoire holds several thousand clones, 16% seen once, with 11% in the top ten. Patients were all untreated before their thyroid surgery. Trimming left V 3 bases short and J 5 bases short, with 10 bases between. Germline V lookup: CDR1 LGHDT, CDR2 YNNKEL (reference sequence). The CDR3 length is 13 residues. The study's findings and limits: In blood and tumor, TCR beta diversity was reportedly significantly higher in malignant thyroid tumors than in benign nodules.

The J gene is TRBJ2-5, the V gene TRBV3-1; no definite D call. Source material: tumor tissue. This sequence was found in a male donor with papillary thyroid cancer or a benign thyroid nodule (not recorded which). Some clones in this sample may be carry-over from other donors' samples. The CDR3 nucleotides read TGTGCCAGCAGCCAGGGGTTCGTGGAGACCCAGTACTTC. This gives the protein CASSQGFVETQYF.